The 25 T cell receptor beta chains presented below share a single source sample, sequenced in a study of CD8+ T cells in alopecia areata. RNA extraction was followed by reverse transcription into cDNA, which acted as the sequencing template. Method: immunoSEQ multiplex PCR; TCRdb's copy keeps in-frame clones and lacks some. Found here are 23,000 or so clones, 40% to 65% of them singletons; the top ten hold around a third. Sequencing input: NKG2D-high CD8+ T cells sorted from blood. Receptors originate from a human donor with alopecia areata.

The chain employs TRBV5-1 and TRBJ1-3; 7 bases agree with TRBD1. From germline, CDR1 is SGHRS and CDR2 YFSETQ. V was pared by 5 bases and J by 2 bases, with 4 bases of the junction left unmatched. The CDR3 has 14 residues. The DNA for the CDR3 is TGCGCCAGCAGAGCAGGGGGACCTGGAAACACCATATATTTT. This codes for CASRAGGPGNTIYF. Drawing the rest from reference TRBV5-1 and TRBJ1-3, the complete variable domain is KAGVTQTPRYLIKTRGQQVTLSCSPISGHRSVSWYQQTPGQGLQFLFEYFSETQRNKGNFPGRFSGRQFSNSRSEMNVSTLELGDSALYLCASRAGGPGNTIYFGEGSWLTVV.

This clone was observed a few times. The CDR3 sequence is CASRVTESSYEQYF. The CDR3 region has the DNA TGTGCCAGTAGGGTGACAGAGAGCTCCTACGAGCAGTACTTC. The chain has TRBV19 and TRBJ2-7; D is perhaps TRBD1 (5 bases). The CDR3 sequence is 14 residues long. The V end lost 6 bases, the J end lost 0 bases, and 12 bases lay between the germline ends. The germline V gene encodes CDR1 LNHDA and CDR2 SQIVND (reference sequence).

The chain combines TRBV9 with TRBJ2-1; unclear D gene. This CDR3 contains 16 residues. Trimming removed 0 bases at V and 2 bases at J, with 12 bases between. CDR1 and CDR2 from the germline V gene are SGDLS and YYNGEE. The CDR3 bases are TGTGCCAGCAGCGTAGTAGCACGCTTTGCCTACAATGAGCAGTTCTTC. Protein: CASSVVARFAYNEQFF. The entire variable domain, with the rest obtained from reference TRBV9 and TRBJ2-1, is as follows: DSGVTQTPKHLITATGQRVTLRCSPRSGDLSVYWYQQSLDQGLQFLIQYYNGEERAKGNILERFSAQQFPDLHSELNLSSLELGDSALYFCASSVVARFAYNEQFFGPGTRLTVL.

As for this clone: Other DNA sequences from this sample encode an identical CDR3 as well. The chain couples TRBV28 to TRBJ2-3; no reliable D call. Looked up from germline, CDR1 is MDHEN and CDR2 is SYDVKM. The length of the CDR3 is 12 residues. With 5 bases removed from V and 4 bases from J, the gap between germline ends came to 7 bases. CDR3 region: CASSLGPDTQYF. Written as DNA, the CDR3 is TGTGCCAGCAGTCTAGGTCCAGATACGCAGTATTTT.

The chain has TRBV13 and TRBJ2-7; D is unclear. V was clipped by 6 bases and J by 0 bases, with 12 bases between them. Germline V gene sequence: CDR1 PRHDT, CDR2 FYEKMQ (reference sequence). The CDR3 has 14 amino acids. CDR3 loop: CASSARLSSYEQYF. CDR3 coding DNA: TGTGCCAGCAGTGCCCGACTGAGCTCCTACGAGCAGTACTTC.

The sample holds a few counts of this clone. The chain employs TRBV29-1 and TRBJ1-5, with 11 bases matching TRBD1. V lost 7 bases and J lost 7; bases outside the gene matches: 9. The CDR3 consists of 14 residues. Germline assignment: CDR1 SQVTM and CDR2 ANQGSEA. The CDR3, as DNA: TGCAGCGCCCTAACCGGGACAGGGGGACAGCCCCAGCATTTT. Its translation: CSALTGTGGQPQHF.

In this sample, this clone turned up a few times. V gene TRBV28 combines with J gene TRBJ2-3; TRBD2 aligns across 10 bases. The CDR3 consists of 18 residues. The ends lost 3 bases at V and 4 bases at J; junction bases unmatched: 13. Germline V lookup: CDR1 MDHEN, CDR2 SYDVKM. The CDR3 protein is CASSFSAGLAEVADTQYF. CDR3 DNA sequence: TGTGCCAGCAGTTTTTCCGCCGGACTAGCGGAGGTGGCAGATACGCAGTATTTT.

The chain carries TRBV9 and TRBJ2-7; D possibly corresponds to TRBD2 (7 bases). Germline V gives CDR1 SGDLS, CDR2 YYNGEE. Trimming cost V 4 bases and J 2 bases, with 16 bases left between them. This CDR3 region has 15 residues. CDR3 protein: CASSPEGGTAYEQYF. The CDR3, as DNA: TGTGCCAGCAGCCCCGAGGGGGGGACGGCCTACGAGCAGTACTTC.

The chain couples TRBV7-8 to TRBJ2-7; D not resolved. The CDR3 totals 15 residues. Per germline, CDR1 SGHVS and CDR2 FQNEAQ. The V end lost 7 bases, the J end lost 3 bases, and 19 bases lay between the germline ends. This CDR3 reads CASIPHSFDIYEQYF. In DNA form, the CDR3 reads TGTGCCAGCATCCCCCATTCGTTCGATATCTACGAGCAGTACTTC.

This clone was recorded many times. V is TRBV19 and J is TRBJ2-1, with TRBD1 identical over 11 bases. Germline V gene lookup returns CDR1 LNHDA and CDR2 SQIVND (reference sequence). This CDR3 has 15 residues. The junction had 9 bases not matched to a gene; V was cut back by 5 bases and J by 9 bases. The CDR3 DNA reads TGTGCCAGTAGTGATGGACAGGGGGCGCTCGGTGAGCAGTTCTTC. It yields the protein CASSDGQGALGEQFF.

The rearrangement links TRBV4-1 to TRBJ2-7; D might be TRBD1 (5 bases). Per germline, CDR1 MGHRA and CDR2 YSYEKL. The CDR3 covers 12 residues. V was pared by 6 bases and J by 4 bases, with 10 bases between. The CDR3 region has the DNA TGCGCCAGCAGTGGGGCATCTTACGAGCAGTACTTC. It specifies CASSGASYEQYF.

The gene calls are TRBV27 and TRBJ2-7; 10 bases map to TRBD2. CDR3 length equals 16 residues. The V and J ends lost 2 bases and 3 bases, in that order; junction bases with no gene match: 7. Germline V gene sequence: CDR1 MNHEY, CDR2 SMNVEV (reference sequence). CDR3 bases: TGTGCCAGCAGTTTACGTCCTAGCGGGAGTCTCTACGAGCAGTACTTC. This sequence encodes CASSLRPSGSLYEQYF.

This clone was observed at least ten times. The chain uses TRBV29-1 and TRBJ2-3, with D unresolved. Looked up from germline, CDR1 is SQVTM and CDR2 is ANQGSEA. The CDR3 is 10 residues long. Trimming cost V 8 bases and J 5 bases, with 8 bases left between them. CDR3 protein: CSSGKDTQYF. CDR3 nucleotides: TGCAGCTCCGGAAAAGATACGCAGTATTTT.

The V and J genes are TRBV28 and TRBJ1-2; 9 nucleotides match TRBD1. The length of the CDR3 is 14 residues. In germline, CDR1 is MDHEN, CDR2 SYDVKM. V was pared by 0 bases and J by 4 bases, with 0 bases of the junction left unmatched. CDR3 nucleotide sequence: TGTGCCAGCAGTTTATGGGACAGGGGCTATGGCTACACCTTC. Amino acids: CASSLWDRGYGYTF.

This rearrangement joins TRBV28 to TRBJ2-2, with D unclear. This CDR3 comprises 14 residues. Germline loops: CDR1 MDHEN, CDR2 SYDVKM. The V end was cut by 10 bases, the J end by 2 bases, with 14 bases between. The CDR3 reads CATKEGINTGELFF. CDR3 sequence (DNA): TGTGCCACCAAGGAAGGGATAAACACCGGGGAGCTGTTTTTT.

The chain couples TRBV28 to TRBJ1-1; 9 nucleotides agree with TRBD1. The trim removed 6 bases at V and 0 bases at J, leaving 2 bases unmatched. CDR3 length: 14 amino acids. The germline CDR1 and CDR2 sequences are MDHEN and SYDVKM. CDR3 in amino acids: CASRDRGLNTEAFF. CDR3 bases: TGTGCCAGCAGGGACAGGGGCTTGAACACTGAAGCTTTCTTT.

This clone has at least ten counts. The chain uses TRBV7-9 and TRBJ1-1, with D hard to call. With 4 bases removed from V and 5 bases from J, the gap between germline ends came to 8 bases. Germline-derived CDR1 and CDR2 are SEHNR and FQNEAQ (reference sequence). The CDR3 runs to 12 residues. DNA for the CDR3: TGTGCCAGCAGCTCCGTGTTGACTGAAGCTTTCTTT. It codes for CASSSVLTEAFF.

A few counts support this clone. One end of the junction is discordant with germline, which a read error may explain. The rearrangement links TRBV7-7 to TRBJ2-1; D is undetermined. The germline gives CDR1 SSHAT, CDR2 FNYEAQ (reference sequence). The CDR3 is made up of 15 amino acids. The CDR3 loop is CASSLVMGQPNEQFF. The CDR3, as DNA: TGTGCTAGCAGCTTAGTTATGGGTCAACCGAATGAGCAGTTCTTC.

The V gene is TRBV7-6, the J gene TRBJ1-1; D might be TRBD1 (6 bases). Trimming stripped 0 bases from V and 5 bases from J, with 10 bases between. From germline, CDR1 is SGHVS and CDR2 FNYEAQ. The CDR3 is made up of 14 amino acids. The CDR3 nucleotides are TGTGCCAGCAGCTTAGCGGGGGGGCAAACTGAAGCTTTCTTT. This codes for CASSLAGGQTEAFF. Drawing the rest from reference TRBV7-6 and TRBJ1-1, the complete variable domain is GAGVSQSPRYKVTKRGQDVALRCDPISGHVSLYWYRQALGQGPEFLTYFNYEAQQDKSGLPNDRFSAERPEGSISTLTIQRTEQRDSAMYRCASSLAGGQTEAFFGQGTRLTVV.

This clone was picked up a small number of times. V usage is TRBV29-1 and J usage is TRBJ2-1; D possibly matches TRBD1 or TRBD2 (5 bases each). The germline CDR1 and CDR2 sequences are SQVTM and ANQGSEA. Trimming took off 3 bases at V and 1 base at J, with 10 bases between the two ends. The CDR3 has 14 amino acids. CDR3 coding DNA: TGCAGCGTTGAGGGGACGTTATCCTACAATGAGCAGTTCTTC. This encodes CSVEGTLSYNEQFF.

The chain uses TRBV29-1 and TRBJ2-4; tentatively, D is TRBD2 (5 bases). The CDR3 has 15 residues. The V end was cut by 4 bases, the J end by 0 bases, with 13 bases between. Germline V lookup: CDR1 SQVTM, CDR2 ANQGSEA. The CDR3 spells CSVVWGVEAKNIQYF. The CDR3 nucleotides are TGCAGCGTTGTTTGGGGAGTGGAAGCCAAAAACATTCAGTACTTC.

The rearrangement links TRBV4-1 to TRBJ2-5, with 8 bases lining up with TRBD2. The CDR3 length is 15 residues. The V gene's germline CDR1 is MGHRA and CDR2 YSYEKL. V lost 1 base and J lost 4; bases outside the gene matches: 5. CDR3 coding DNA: TGCGCCAGCAGCCAAGGACCTAGCGGGCGAGAGACCCAGTACTTC. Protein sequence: CASSQGPSGRETQYF.

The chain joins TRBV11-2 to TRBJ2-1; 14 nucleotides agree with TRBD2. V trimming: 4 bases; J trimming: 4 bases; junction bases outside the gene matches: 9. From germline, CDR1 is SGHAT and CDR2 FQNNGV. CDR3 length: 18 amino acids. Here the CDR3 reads CASSYGTSGSGGYNEQFF. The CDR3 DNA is TGTGCCAGCAGCTACGGGACTAGCGGGAGCGGAGGGTACAATGAGCAGTTCTTC.

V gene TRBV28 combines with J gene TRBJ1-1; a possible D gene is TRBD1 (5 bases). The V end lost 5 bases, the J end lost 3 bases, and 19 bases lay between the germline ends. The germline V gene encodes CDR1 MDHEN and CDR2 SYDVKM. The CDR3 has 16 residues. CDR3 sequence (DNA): TGTGCCAGCAGTCCGACAGACGACAGCTGGCACACTGAAGCTTTCTTT. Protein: CASSPTDDSWHTEAFF.

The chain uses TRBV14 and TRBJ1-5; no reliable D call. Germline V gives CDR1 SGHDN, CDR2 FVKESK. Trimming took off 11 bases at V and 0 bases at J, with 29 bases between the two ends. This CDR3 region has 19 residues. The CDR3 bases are TGTGCCCGCACCGTCCTCCCACCAATCGTCCTATATAGCAATCAGCCCCAGCATTTT. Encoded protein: CARTVLPPIVLYSNQPQHF.